These T cell receptor beta chains were read from a single sample in a study of Ad26.COV2.S vaccination and SARS-CoV-2 variants. Measured with immunoSEQ multiplex PCR; TCRdb has only the in-frame clones, and not every one. The data hold roughly 300,000 clones, with 86% observed a single time. The material was peripheral blood, obtained in a trial of Ad26.COV2.S vaccine versus placebo. Receptors were obtained from a person aged 18-60 years who received the Ad26.COV2.S COVID-19 vaccine or a placebo. CDR3s include the opening cysteine and the closing phenylalanine or tryptophan. A D gene is named only where the DNA matches it firmly. Some rows mark clone size as missing; the rest say once, few, many or name a class of expanded clone.

>once|TRBV4-2|TRBD1|TRBJ1-5
CASSQESSGTANQPQHF
TGTGCCAGCAGCCAAGAGAGCAGTGGGACAGCCAATCAGCCCCAGCATTTT
>.|TRBV2|.|TRBJ2-1
CASRPGRGNYNEQFF
TGTGCCAGCAGGCCCGGCAGGGGTAACTACAATGAGCAGTTCTTC
>.|TRBV24-1|TRBD1|TRBJ1-2
CATSDHGGTGITYTF
TGTGCCACCAGTGATCACGGCGGGACAGGGATAACCTACACCTTC
>.|TRBV19|.|TRBJ1-1
CASSFGQLNTEAFF
TGTGCCAGTAGTTTCGGACAGCTGAACACTGAAGCTTTCTTT
>once|TRBV18|.|TRBJ2-1
CASSPDNEQFF
TGTGCCAGCTCACCGGACAATGAGCAGTTCTTC
>.|TRBV27|TRBD2|TRBJ2-1
CASSLGFGGGYNEQFF
TGTGCCAGCAGTTTAGGATTCGGGGGGGGGTACAATGAGCAGTTCTTC
>.|TRBV28|.|TRBJ1-2
CASSTYEYGYTF
TGTGCCAGCAGTACTTATGAGTACGGCTACACCTTC
>.|TRBV7-2|.|TRBJ1-5
CASSLGAGRSNQPQHF
TGTGCCAGCAGCTTAGGAGCAGGGCGTAGCAATCAGCCCCAGCATTTT
>few|TRBV19|.|TRBJ1-2
CASSIGLMNYGYTF
TGTGCCAGTAGTATTGGACTCATGAACTATGGCTACACCTTC
>.|TRBV9|.|TRBJ2-1
CASSVAGDEQFF
TGTGCCAGCAGCGTAGCAGGCGATGAGCAGTTCTTC
>.|TRBV30|TRBD1|TRBJ1-4
CAWSAPPGQGAGTNEKLFF
TGTGCCTGGAGTGCACCCCCCGGACAGGGGGCTGGAACTAATGAAAAACTGTTTTTT
>.|TRBV4-3|TRBD2|TRBJ2-2
CASSQDGTSTGELFF
TGCGCCAGCAGCCAAGATGGGACTAGCACCGGGGAGCTGTTTTTT
>.|TRBV7-9|TRBD1|TRBJ1-3
CASSLRQGSGNTIYF
TGTGCCAGCAGCCTCAGACAGGGCTCTGGAAACACCATATATTTT
>few|TRBV2|TRBD2|TRBJ2-7
CASSEGVAGETYEQYF
TGTGCCAGCAGTGAAGGGGTAGCGGGGGAGACCTACGAGCAGTACTTC
>.|TRBV30|.|TRBJ1-6
CAWRQPNSPLHF
TGTGCCTGGCGACAGCCTAATTCACCCCTCCACTTT
>.|TRBV9|.|TRBJ2-5
CASSQTSTYPPQYF
TGTGCCAGCAGCCAGACGTCGACCTATCCCCCCCAGTACTTC
>.|TRBV18|TRBD1|TRBJ1-2
CASSPNQDRSNGYTF
TGTGCCAGCTCACCAAATCAGGACAGGTCTAATGGCTACACCTTC
>.|TRBV6-2/TRBV6-3|.|TRBJ2-5
CASSRGLQETQYF
TGTGCCAGCAGTAGGGGCCTCCAAGAGACCCAGTACTTC
>.|TRBV19|.|TRBJ2-1
CASNGGRNRYNEQFF
TGTGCCAGTAATGGAGGGCGGAACCGTTACAATGAGCAGTTCTTC
>.|TRBV28|.|TRBJ2-7
CASTSWSLSYEQYF
TGTGCCAGCACCTCGTGGTCCCTCTCCTACGAGCAGTACTTC
>.|TRBV7-7|.|TRBJ2-2
CASSLSRAVDTGELFF
TGTGCCAGCAGCCTCTCCCGGGCCGTAGACACCGGGGAGCTGTTTTTT
>.|TRBV5-1|TRBD2|TRBJ2-5
CASSFQGGGVETQYF
TGCGCCAGCAGCTTCCAAGGCGGGGGGGTAGAGACCCAGTACTTC
>.|TRBV5-4|TRBD1|TRBJ1-4
CASSLAGTGGEKLFF
TGTGCCAGCAGCTTGGCCGGGACAGGGGGTGAAAAACTGTTTTTT
>.|TRBV6-1|TRBD1|TRBJ1-6
CASSEGTGFSDSPLHF
TGTGCCAGCAGTGAGGGGACAGGGTTTTCCGATTCACCCCTCCACTTT
>.|TRBV3-1/TRBV3-2|.|TRBJ2-7
CASSHSSYEQYF
TGTGCCAGCAGCCACAGCTCCTACGAGCAGTACTTC
>.|TRBV29-1|TRBD1|TRBJ1-2
CSVETRGRSHGYTF
TGCAGCGTTGAAACGAGGGGGCGCAGCCATGGCTACACCTTC
>.|TRBV30|TRBD1|TRBJ1-2
CALLTGTGGLGGYTF
TGTGCCTTGCTGACCGGGACAGGGGGACTAGGGGGCTACACCTTC
>.|TRBV30|.|TRBJ1-6
CAWSGNSPLHF
TGTGCCTGGAGTGGGAATTCACCCCTCCACTTT
>.|TRBV4-3|TRBD1|TRBJ2-7
CASSQGTGTLNEQYF
TGCGCCAGCAGCCAAGGGACAGGGACGTTGAACGAGCAGTACTTC
>.|TRBV10-1|TRBD2|TRBJ2-1
CASSAGTSGEQFF
TGCGCCAGCAGTGCCGGGACTAGCGGGGAGCAGTTCTTC
>.|TRBV28|.|TRBJ1-1
CASSLRVMDTEAFF
TGTGCCAGCAGTTTAAGGGTAATGGACACTGAAGCTTTCTTT
>.|TRBV19|TRBD1|TRBJ2-5
CASSTRQGREETQYF
TGTGCCAGTAGTACACGACAGGGACGAGAAGAGACCCAGTACTTC
>.|TRBV28|.|TRBJ2-1
CASSPRALSNNEQFF
TGTGCCAGCAGTCCACGGGCGCTATCAAACAATGAGCAGTTCTTC
>once|TRBV7-9|TRBD1|TRBJ2-7
CASSSGQGSYEQYF
TGTGCCAGCAGCTCGGGACAGGGCTCCTACGAGCAGTACTTC
>.|TRBV7-2|.|TRBJ2-3
CASSLSSSSSTDTQYF
TGTGCCAGCAGCTTAAGTAGCTCTAGCAGCACAGATACGCAGTATTTT
>.|TRBV19|TRBD1|TRBJ2-4
CASSISGTGGRNIQYF
TGTGCCAGTAGTATATCCGGGACAGGGGGCAGGAACATTCAGTACTTC
>.|TRBV12-3/TRBV12-4|TRBD2|TRBJ2-7
CASSIAGAYEQYF
TGTGCCAGCTCCATAGCGGGGGCCTACGAGCAGTACTTC